Detailed here is one TCR beta chain. Its antigen is unidentified. The data were obtained in a study of T cells in tumors after PD-1 blockade. As for the study in general: Patients had no prior checkpoint blockade, systemic immunosuppressants, or anti-cancer therapy within 4 weeks. During anti-PD-1 treatment, some patients continued daily vismodegib 150 mg. Overall study results and limits: Blood contained roughly two fifths of the tumor's TCR clonotypes.

CDR1 is MNHEY and CDR2 is SMNVEV in the germline V gene (reference sequence). This CDR3 region has 13 residues. The V end was cut by 6 bases, the J end by 7 bases, with 12 bases between. Data came from immunoSEQ multiplex PCR; TCRdb stores just in-frame clones and leaves some out. The sample has approximately 60,000 clones; about 74% are singletons. This chain links TRBV27 with TRBJ2-2; D remains unclear. The clonotype was recovered from a human donor with basal cell carcinoma. Specimen: PBMCs, collected after anti-PD-1 treatment. The CDR3 DNA sequence: TGTGCCAGCAGCGGACGAGAGGTCGGGGAGCTGTTTTTT. Its protein product is CASSGREVGELFF.